These 11 T cell receptor beta chains share one sample of origin, sequenced in a study of CD8 T cells in Susac syndrome. cDNA came from around 0.5 to 1 ug RNA primed by random hexamers. TCRdb reanalysed the immunoSEQ multiplex PCR reads using MiXCR and keeps one entry per CDR3 protein. The sample holds over 70,000 distinct CDR3 sequences, around 96% seen once. The sequencing sample was made of CD8+ T cells from PBMCs. These receptors were collected from a human donor with Susac syndrome.

The chain uses TRBV7-9 and TRBJ1-2; D may be TRBD1 (5 bases). Germline values: CDR1 SEHNR, CDR2 FQNEAQ (reference sequence). The ends were cut back, 5 bases at V and 0 bases at J, with 10 bases in the middle. The CDR3 is made up of 14 amino acids. The DNA for the CDR3 is TGTGCCAGCAGCCCCCCGGGGGCTAACTATGGCTACACCTTC. This encodes CASSPPGANYGYTF. Supplemented by reference TRBV7-9 and TRBJ1-2, the full variable domain reads DTGVSQNPRHKITKRGQNVTFRCDPISEHNRLYWYRQTLGQGPEFLTYFQNEAQLEKSRLLSDRFSAERPKGSFSTLEIQRTEQGDSAMYLCASSPPGANYGYTFGSGTRLTVV.

The genes are TRBV15 and TRBJ1-5; 10 bases line up with TRBD1. Germline V lookup: CDR1 LNHNV, CDR2 YYDKDF (reference sequence). V lost 8 bases, J lost 0 bases, and 1 base stayed unmatched. There are 14 residues in the CDR3. CDR3: CATWDRGSNQPQHF. CDR3 DNA sequence: TGTGCCACCTGGGACAGGGGTAGCAATCAGCCCCAGCATTTT.

The gene calls are TRBV28 and TRBJ1-2, with 7 bases lining up with TRBD1. This CDR3 has 15 amino acids. V shed 5 bases and J 4 bases; nucleotides not matched to a gene: 10. Germline CDR1 and CDR2: MDHEN and SYDVKM. In nucleotides, the CDR3 is TGTGCCAGCAGTACCGGACCAGGGGGTAGCTATGGCTACACCTTC. Amino acids: CASSTGPGGSYGYTF.

This clonotype was detected only once. The chain employs TRBV11-3 and TRBJ2-7, with 7 positions matching TRBD1. Trimming removed 7 bases from V and 6 bases from J; junction bases left unmatched: 15. Germline assignment: CDR1 SGHNT and CDR2 YENEEA. This CDR3 has 15 residues. Here the CDR3 DNA reads TGTGCCAGCACCACTCGACAGGGAGTCTCGGGCGAGCAGTACTTC. Translation: CASTTRQGVSGEQYF. Combining the CDR3 with reference TRBV11-3 and TRBJ2-7 gives the whole variable domain EAGVVQSPRYKIIEKKQPVAFWCNPISGHNTLYWYLQNLGQGPELLIRYENEEAVDDSQLPKDRFSAERLKGVDSTLKIQPAELGDSAVYLCASTTRQGVSGEQYFGPGTRLTVT.

This rearrangement joins TRBV20-1 to TRBJ2-3; 10 bases are a match to TRBD2. Trimming at V came to 3 bases and at J to 0 bases, leaving 12 bases not matched to a gene. Germline assignment: CDR1 DFQATT and CDR2 SNEGSKA (reference sequence). The CDR3 runs to 18 residues. The CDR3 nucleotides are TGCAGTGCTAGGGGTGCGAGCGGGGGGGGTTCTAGCACAGATACGCAGTATTTT. Protein: CSARGASGGGSSTDTQYF.

This sequence joins TRBV7-9 and TRBJ2-5; possible D gene TRBD2, 6 bases. V was pared by 4 bases and J by 0 bases, with 12 bases between. Germline V gene sequence: CDR1 SEHNR, CDR2 FQNEAQ (reference sequence). The CDR3 length is 15 residues. The CDR3 reads CASSSMGGNQETQYF. The CDR3 DNA is TGTGCCAGCAGCTCGATGGGGGGAAACCAAGAGACCCAGTACTTC.

The rearrangement links TRBV4-3 to TRBJ2-3; D ambiguous. The CDR3 is made up of 16 amino acids. The V and J ends lost 1 base and 0 bases respectively, with 11 bases between them. Germline V gene sequence: CDR1 LGHNA, CDR2 YSLEER. CDR3 DNA: TGCGCCAGCAGCCAAGGCCATGGGGTTAGCACAGATACGCAGTATTTT. It encodes CASSQGHGVSTDTQYF.

The chain employs TRBV11-2 and TRBJ2-1; 9 bases are a match to TRBD1. The CDR3 totals 14 residues. The V gene's germline CDR1 is SGHAT and CDR2 FQNNGV. J lost 7 bases, V lost 5 bases, and 6 bases had no gene match. DNA of the CDR3: TGTGCCAGCAGCCCACAGGGGGCTGATAATGAGCAGTTCTTC. It codes for CASSPQGADNEQFF.

V gene TRBV20-1 combines with J gene TRBJ2-7; TRBD2 matches 8 bases. Per the germline V gene, CDR1 is DFQATT and CDR2 is SNEGSKA (reference sequence). The length of the CDR3 is 14 residues. Unmatched junction bases numbered 6, after V lost 5 bases and J lost 0 bases. CDR3 DNA: TGCAGTGCTGGATACAGCGGGAGCTCCTACGAGCAGTACTTC. It encodes CSAGYSGSSYEQYF.

The chain is built from TRBV16 and TRBJ2-5, with unresolved D. Trimming cost V 3 bases and J 4 bases, with 9 bases left between them. The CDR3 is made up of 13 amino acids. Germline values: CDR1 KGHSY, CDR2 FQNENV. DNA of the CDR3: TGTGCCAGCAGCCAGGCCTTAGGAGAGACCCAGTACTTC. It yields the protein CASSQALGETQYF.

The rearrangement uses TRBV27 and TRBJ1-3, with unresolved D. With 6 bases removed from V and 7 bases from J, the gap between germline ends came to 7 bases. Germline CDR1 reads MNHEY; CDR2 reads SMNVEV (reference sequence). This CDR3 contains 11 residues. The CDR3 protein is CASSLGNTIYF. The CDR3 DNA reads as TGTGCCAGCAGCCTCGGGAACACCATATATTTT.